This T cell receptor (beta chain) was profiled in a study of cytomegalovirus exposure and HLA in healthy donors. PCR amplification relied on 60 Vbeta primers (plus 13 Jbeta primers). Libraries were prepared by immunoSEQ multiplex PCR; TCRdb keeps only in-frame clonotypes and omits some of them. This sample carries 120,000 or so clones, about two thirds of them seen once, and the ten largest clones take 3.5% to 4.5%. Germline lookup yields CDR1 MNHNS and CDR2 SASEGT. This CDR3 comprises 13 residues. V lost 6 bases to trimming and J lost 3 bases, with 12 bases between them. Material: PBMCs. This clonotype was sampled from a man aged 25 to 40 in good health and CMV-seronegative. The gene calls are TRBV6-1 and TRBJ2-7, with a tentative D call TRBD2 (5 bases). The CDR3 region has the DNA TGTGCCAGCAGGAGCCGTGAGGGCTACGAGCAGTACTTC. Protein product: CASRSREGYEQYF.